Shown below are 7 T cell receptor beta chains from a single sample sequenced in a study of technical replicates of blood from several donors. The data were produced by immunoSEQ multiplex PCR, yet TCRdb's version contains in-frame clones alone and is incomplete. The data contain some 69,000 clones, 88% of them singletons. Sequencing was done on a sample of PBMCs. The receptors derive from a human donor in good health. Some clones in this sample may be carry-over from other donors' samples.

The chain joins TRBV25-1 to TRBJ2-1, with TRBD2 as a possible D gene (5 bases). The V gene lost 3 bases and the J gene lost 10 bases, with 10 bases spanning the gap. The CDR3 length is 12 residues. Germline V gene data show CDR1 as MGHDK and CDR2 as SYGVNS. This CDR3 reads CASSDPGEEQFF. The CDR3 nucleotides read TGTGCCAGCAGTGACCCCGGGGAGGAGCAGTTCTTC.

This clone occurred once. The gene calls are TRBV29-1 and TRBJ2-7, with D possibly matching TRBD1 (5 bases). Between the trimmed V and J ends, which lost 3 bases and 0 bases, there was a span of 6 bases. The CDR3 runs to 12 residues. The V gene's germline CDR1 is SQVTM and CDR2 ANQGSEA. CDR3 in DNA: TGCAGCGTTGAGACAGACTCCTACGAGCAGTACTTC. Amino acids: CSVETDSYEQYF.

The rearrangement uses TRBV5-8 and TRBJ1-5, with unresolved D. Trimming removed 1 base at V and 4 bases at J, with 6 bases between. The length of the CDR3 is 13 residues. Looked up from germline, CDR1 is SGHTS and CDR2 is YDEGEE. This chain's CDR3 is CASSLRRNQPQHF. In nucleotides, the CDR3 is TGTGCCAGCAGCTTGAGGAGGAATCAGCCCCAGCATTTT.

The chain combines TRBV10-3 with TRBJ2-7; the D gene is possibly TRBD1 (6 bases). The CDR3 spans 12 residues. V was trimmed by 5 bases and J by 4 bases, leaving 9 bases between them. The germline V gene has CDR1 ENHRY and CDR2 SYGVKD. CDR3 amino acids: CAISLQGYEQYF. Written as DNA, the CDR3 is TGTGCCATCAGTCTACAGGGTTACGAGCAGTACTTC.

The rearrangement joins TRBV7-9 to TRBJ2-3; the match to TRBD2 covers 10 bases. The CDR3 totals 17 residues. V gave up 4 bases and J gave up 2 bases; unmatched junction bases: 9. Germline CDR1 reads SEHNR; CDR2 reads FQNEAQ (reference sequence). DNA of the CDR3: TGTGCCAGCAGCTGGCCGGCTAGCGGGGGCCTCACAGATACGCAGTATTTT. Encoded protein: CASSWPASGGLTDTQYF.

This clone was seen more than once but under ten times. The chain carries TRBV19 and TRBJ1-1, with D unresolved. The length of the CDR3 is 14 residues. The germline V gene has CDR1 LNHDA and CDR2 SQIVND (reference sequence). Trimming stripped 4 bases from V and 0 bases from J, with 9 bases between. The CDR3 coding sequence is TGTGCCAGTAGTAGCCAGGCAATGAACACTGAAGCTTTCTTT. Its translation is CASSSQAMNTEAFF.

The rearrangement uses TRBV5-1 and TRBJ2-3; 12 nucleotides match TRBD1. From germline, CDR1 is SGHRS and CDR2 YFSETQ. The CDR3 runs 16 residues. The junction had 5 bases not matched to a gene; V was cut back by 2 bases and J by 4 bases. As DNA, the CDR3 is TGCGCCAGCAGCTTACCCGGGACAGGGGGCCCAGATACGCAGTATTTT. Translating it yields CASSLPGTGGPDTQYF.